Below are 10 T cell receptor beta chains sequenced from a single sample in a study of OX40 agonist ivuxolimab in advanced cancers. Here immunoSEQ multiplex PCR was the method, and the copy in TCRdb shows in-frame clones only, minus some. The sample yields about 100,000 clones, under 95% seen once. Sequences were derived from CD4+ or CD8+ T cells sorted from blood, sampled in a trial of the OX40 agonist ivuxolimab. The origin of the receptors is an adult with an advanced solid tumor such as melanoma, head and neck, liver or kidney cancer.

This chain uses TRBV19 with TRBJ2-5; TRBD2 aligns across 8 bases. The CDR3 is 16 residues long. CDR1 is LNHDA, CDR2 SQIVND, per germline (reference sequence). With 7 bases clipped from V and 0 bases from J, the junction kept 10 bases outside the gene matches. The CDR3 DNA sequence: TGTGCCAGTACAAGGAGGGCGGGAGGCAACCAAGAGACCCAGTACTTC. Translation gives CASTRRAGGNQETQYF. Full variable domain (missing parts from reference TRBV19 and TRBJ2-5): DGGITQSPKYLFRKEGQNVTLSCEQNLNHDAMYWYRQDPGQGLRLIYYSQIVNDFQKGDIAEGYSVSREKKESFPLTVTSAQKNPTAFYLCASTRRAGGNQETQYFGPGTRLLVL.

The CDR3 bases are TGTGCCAGCAGCCCCCTGGTGGACCGCACAGATACGCAGTATTTT. Amino acid sequence: CASSPLVDRTDTQYF. The gene calls are TRBV4-2 and TRBJ2-3; the D is unclear. Trimming left V 4 bases short and J 1 base short, with 12 bases between. This CDR3 is 15 amino acids long. The germline V gene encodes CDR1 LGHNA and CDR2 YNFKEQ.

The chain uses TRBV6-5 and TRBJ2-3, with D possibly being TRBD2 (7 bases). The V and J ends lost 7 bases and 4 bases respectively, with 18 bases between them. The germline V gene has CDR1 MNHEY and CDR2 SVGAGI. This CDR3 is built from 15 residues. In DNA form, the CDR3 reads TGTGCCAGCATATTGGGGGGGCGCATTGCAGATACGCAGTATTTT. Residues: CASILGGRIADTQYF.

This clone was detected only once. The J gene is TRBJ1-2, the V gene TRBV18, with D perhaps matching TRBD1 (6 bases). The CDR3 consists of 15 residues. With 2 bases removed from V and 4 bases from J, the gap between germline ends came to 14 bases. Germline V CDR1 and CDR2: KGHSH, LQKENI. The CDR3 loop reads CASSPIQGLSYGYTF. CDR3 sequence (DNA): TGTGCCAGCTCACCAATCCAGGGGCTTAGCTATGGCTACACCTTC.

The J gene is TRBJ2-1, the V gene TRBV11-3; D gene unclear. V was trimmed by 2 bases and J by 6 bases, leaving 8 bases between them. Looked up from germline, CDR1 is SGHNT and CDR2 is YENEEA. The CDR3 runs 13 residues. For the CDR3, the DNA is TGTGCCAGCAGCTTATCAAGCCCCAATGAGCAGTTCTTC. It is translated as CASSLSSPNEQFF.

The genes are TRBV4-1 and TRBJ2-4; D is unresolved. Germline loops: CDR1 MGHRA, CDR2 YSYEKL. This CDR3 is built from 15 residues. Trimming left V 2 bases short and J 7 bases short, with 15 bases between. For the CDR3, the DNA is TGCGCCAGCAGCCAAAATGTGGTAGCTTGGAACATTCAGTACTTC. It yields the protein CASSQNVVAWNIQYF.

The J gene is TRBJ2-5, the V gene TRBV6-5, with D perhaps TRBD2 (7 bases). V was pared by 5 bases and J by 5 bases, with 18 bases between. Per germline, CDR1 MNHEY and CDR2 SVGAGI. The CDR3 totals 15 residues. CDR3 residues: CASSKRGGLGETQYF. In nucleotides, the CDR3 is TGTGCCAGCAGTAAAAGGGGGGGCTTGGGCGAGACCCAGTACTTC.

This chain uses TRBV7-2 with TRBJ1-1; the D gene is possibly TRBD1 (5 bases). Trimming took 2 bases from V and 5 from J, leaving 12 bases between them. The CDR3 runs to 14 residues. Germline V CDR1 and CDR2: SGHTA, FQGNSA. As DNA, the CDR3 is TGTGCCAGCAGCTTACGGCAGGGAGGTACTGAAGCTTTCTTT. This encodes CASSLRQGGTEAFF.

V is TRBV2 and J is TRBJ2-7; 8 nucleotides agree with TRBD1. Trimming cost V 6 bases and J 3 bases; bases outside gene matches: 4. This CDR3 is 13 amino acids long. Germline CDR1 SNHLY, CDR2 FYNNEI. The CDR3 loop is CASSDGTGYEQYF. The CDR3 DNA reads TGTGCCAGCAGCGATGGGACAGGCTACGAGCAGTACTTC.

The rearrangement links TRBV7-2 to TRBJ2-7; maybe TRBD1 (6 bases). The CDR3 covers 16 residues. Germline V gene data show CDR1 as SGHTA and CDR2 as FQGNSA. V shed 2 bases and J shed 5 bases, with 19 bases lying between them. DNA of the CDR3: TGTGCCAGCAGCTTAACTAGGACAGAGAAACGGGACGAGCAGTACTTC. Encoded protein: CASSLTRTEKRDEQYF.